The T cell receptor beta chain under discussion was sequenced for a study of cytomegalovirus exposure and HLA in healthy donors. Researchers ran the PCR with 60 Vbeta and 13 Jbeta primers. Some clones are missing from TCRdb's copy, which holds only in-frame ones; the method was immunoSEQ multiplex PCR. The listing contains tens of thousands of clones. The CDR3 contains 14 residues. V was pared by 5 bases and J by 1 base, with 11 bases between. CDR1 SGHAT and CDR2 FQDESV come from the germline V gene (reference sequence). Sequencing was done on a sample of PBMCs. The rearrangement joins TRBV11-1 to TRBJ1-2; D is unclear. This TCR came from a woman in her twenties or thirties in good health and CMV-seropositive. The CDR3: CASSPGRGNYGYTF. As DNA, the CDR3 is TGTGCCAGCAGCCCAGGACGGGGTAACTATGGCTACACCTTC.